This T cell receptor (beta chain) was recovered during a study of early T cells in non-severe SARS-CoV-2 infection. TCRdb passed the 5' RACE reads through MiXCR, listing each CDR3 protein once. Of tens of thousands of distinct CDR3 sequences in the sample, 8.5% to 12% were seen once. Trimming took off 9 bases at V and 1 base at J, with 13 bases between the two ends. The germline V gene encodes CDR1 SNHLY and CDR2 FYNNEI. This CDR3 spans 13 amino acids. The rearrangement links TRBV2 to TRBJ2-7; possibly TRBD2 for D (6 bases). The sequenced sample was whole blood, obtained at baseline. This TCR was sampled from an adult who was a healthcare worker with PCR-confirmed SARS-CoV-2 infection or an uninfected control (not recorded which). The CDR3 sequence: CASGTEGSYEQYF. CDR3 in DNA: TGTGCCAGTGGGACGGAGGGATCCTACGAGCAGTACTTC. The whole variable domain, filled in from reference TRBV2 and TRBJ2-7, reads EPEVTQTPSHQVTQMGQEVILRCVPISNHLYFYWYRQILGQKVEFLVSFYNNEISEKSEIFDDQFSVERPDGSNFTLKIRSTKLEDSAMYFCASGTEGSYEQYFGPGTRLTVT.